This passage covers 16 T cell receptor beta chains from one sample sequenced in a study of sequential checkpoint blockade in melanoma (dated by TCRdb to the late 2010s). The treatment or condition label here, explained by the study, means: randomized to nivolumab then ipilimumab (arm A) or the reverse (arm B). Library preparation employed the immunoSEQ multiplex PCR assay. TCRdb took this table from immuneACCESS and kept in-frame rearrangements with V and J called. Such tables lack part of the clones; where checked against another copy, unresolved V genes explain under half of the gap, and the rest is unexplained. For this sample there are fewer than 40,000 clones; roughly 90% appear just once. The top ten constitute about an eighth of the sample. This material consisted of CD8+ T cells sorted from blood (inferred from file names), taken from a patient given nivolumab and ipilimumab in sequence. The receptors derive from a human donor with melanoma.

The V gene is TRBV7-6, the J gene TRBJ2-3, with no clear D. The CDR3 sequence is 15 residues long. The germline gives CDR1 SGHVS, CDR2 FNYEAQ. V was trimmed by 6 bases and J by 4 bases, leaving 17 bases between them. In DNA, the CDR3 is TGTGCCAGCAGAAGAACCCCCGTGGAGCCAGATACGCAGTATTTT. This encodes CASRRTPVEPDTQYF.

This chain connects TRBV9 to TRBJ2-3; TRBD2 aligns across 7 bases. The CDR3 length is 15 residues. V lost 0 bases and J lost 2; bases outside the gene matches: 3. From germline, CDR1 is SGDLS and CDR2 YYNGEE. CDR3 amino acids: CASSVAGTNTDTQYF. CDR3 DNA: TGTGCCAGCAGCGTAGCAGGGACTAACACAGATACGCAGTATTTT.

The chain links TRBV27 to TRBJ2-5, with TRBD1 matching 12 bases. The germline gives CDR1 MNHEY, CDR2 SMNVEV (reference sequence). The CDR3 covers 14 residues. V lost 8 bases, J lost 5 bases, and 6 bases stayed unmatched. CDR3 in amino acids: CASLGTGGRETQYF. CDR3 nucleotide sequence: TGTGCCAGCTTGGGGACAGGGGGCAGGGAGACCCAGTACTTC.

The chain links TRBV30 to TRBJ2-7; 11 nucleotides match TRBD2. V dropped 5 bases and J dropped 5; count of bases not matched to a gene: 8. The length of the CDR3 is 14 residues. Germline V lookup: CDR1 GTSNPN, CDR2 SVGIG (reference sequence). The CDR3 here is CAWGPSGRLNEQYF. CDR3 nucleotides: TGTGCCTGGGGGCCTAGCGGGAGGCTTAACGAGCAGTACTTC.

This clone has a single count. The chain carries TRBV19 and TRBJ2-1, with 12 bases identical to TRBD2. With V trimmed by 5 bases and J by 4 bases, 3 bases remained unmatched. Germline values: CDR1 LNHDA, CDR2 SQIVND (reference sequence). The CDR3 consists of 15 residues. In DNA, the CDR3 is TGTGCCAGTAGTCTAGCGGGAGGGTTATACAATGAGCAGTTCTTC. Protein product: CASSLAGGLYNEQFF. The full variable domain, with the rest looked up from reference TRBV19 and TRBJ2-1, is DGGITQSPKYLFRKEGQNVTLSCEQNLNHDAMYWYRQDPGQGLRLIYYSQIVNDFQKGDIAEGYSVSREKKESFPLTVTSAQKNPTAFYLCASSLAGGLYNEQFFGPGTRLTVL.

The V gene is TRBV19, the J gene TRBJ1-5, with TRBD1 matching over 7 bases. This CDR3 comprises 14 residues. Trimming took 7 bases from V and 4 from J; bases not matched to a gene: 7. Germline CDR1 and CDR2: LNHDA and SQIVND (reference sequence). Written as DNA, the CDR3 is TGTGCCAGTATCCAGGGGGTAGGGAATCAGCCCCAGCATTTT. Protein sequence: CASIQGVGNQPQHF. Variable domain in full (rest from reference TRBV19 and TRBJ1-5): DGGITQSPKYLFRKEGQNVTLSCEQNLNHDAMYWYRQDPGQGLRLIYYSQIVNDFQKGDIAEGYSVSREKKESFPLTVTSAQKNPTAFYLCASIQGVGNQPQHFGDGTRLSIL.

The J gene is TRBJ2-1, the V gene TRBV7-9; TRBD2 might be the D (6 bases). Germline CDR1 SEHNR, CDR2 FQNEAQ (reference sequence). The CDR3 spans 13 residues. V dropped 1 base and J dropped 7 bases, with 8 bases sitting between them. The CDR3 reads CASSLGAGNEQFF. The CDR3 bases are TGTGCCAGCAGCTTAGGGGCGGGGAATGAGCAGTTCTTC. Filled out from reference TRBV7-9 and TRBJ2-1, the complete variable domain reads DTGVSQNPRHKITKRGQNVTFRCDPISEHNRLYWYRQTLGQGPEFLTYFQNEAQLEKSRLLSDRFSAERPKGSFSTLEIQRTEQGDSAMYLCASSLGAGNEQFFGPGTRLTVL.

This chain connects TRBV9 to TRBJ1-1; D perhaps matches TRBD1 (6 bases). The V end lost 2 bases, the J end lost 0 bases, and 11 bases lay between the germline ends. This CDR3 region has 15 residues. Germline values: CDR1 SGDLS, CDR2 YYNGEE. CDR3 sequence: CASSVYRAMNTEAFF. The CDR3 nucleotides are TGTGCCAGCAGCGTGTACAGGGCCATGAACACTGAAGCTTTCTTT.

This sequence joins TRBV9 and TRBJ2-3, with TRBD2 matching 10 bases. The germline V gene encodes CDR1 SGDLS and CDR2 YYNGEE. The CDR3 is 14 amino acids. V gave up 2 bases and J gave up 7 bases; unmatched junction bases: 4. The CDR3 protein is CASSVSGRSNTQYF. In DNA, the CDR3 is TGTGCCAGCAGCGTTAGCGGGAGGTCAAATACGCAGTATTTT.

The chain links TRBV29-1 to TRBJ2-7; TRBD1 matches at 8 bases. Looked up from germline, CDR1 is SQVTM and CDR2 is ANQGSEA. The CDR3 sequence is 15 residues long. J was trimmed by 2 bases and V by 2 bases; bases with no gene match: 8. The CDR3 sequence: CSVEYRTGLPYEQYF. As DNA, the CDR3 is TGCAGCGTTGAATATAGGACAGGGCTCCCCTACGAGCAGTACTTC.

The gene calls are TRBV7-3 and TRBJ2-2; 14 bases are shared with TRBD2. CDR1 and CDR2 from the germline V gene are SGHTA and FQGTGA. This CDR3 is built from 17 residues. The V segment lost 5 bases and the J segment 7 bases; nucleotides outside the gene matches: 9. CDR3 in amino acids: CASSPRLAGGPVGELFF. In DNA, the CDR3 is TGTGCCAGCAGCCCAAGACTAGCGGGAGGGCCCGTCGGGGAGCTGTTTTTT.

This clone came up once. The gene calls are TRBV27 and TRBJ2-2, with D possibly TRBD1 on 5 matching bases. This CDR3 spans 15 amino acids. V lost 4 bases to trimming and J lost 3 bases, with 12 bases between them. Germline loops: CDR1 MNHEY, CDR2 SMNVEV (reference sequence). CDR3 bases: TGTGCCAGCAGTTCCCTGACAGAATACACCGGGGAGCTGTTTTTT. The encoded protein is CASSSLTEYTGELFF.

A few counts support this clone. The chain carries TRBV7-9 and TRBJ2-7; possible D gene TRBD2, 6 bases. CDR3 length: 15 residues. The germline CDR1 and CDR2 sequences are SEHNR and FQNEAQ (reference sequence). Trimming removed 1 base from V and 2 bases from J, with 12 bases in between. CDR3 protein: CASSLDGGMAYEQYF. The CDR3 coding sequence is TGTGCCAGCAGCTTAGATGGAGGGATGGCCTACGAGCAGTACTTC.

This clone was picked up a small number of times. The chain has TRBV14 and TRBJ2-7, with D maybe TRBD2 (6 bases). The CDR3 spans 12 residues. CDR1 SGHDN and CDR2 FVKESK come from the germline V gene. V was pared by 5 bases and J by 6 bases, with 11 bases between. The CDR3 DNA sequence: TGTGCCAGCAGCTTCAGGGACTGCGAGCAGTACGTC. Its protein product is CASSFRDCEQYV.

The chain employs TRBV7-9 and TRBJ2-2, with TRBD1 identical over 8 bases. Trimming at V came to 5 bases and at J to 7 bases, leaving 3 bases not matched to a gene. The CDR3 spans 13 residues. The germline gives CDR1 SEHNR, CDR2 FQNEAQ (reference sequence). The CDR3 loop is CASSRTGSGELFF. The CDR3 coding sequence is TGTGCCAGCAGCAGGACAGGGAGCGGGGAGCTGTTTTTT.

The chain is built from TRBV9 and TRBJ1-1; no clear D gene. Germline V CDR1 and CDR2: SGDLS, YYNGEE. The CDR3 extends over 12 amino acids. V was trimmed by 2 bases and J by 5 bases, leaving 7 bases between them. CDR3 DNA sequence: TGTGCCAGCAGCGTCGGTGATACTGAAGCTTTCTTT. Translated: CASSVGDTEAFF.